The entry below describes one T cell receptor (beta chain). Its target is not known. TCRdb's table, derived via immunoSEQ multiplex PCR, lists solely in-frame clones and lacks some. The sample shows some 200,000 clones, about 80% of them seen only once. This record belongs to a study of cytomegalovirus exposure and HLA in healthy donors. Across the study: It was reported in a later analysis that the same platform had been used for the roughly 130 validation repertoires as for the 550 to 700 first-cohort repertoires. Study-wide results and limits: A few of the chains that were CMV-associated were confirmed in vitro to be specific for CMV antigens. Reports indicated that the classifier achieved high specificity and sensitivity in diagnosing cytomegalovirus status. Subsequent analysis showed first-cohort TCR clusters tending to co-occur in some 120 validation repertoires.

V was clipped by 3 bases and J by 1 base, with 12 bases between them. CDR3 length equals 15 residues. Germline CDR1 LNHDA, CDR2 SQIVND (reference sequence). The TCR originated in a woman younger than 30 in good health and CMV-seropositive. The sequenced sample consisted of PBMCs. The V and J genes are TRBV19 and TRBJ1-1; the D is unclear. The CDR3 loop reads CASSIGRAGNTEAFF. CDR3 DNA sequence: TGTGCCAGTAGTATCGGGCGGGCAGGGAACACTGAAGCTTTCTTT.